This T cell receptor (beta chain) was captured by sequencing in a study of blood T cell repertoires in COVID-19. On the study more broadly: Whether acute or convalescent, the COVID-19 samples came from the United States, Italy and Spain. PBMCs, B-cell-depleted T cells, or T cells were the source of the cDNA or gDNA that made up the material.

Only a few counts were recorded for this clone. In the original analysis: Counts of nucleated cells, estimated from reference gene primer amplification, were obtained. The data were produced by immunoSEQ multiplex PCR, yet TCRdb's version contains in-frame clones alone and is incomplete. That table gives V, J and clone size, and the DNA gave D and trimming. The repertoire holds fewer than 200,000 clones, with around 82% as singletons. V shed 3 bases and J shed 6 bases, with 20 bases lying between them. This CDR3 region has 15 residues. The germline CDR1 and CDR2 sequences are GTSNPN and SVGIG (reference sequence).

This sequence originates from a man aged 55 to 70 who had recovered from COVID-19. V gene TRBV30 combines with J gene TRBJ1-2; D is possibly TRBD1 (5 bases). The sample comprised peripheral blood. CDR3 sequence: CAWRTAGTQAHGYTF. The DNA for the CDR3 is TGTGCCTGGAGGACCGCTGGGACTCAGGCGCATGGCTACACCTTC.